This paragraph covers one T cell receptor beta chain sequence. This clonotype was counted only a few times. Its cognate antigen has yet to be identified. Per-base quality was not reported, and no clone a single base away is much larger than it. These data come from a study of human T cells and chemical hapten exposure (dated by TCRdb to the early 2020s). About the full investigation: For sensitization, 2% DPC in acetone was applied to a 2 cm by 2 cm area of upper inner arm skin. Peripheral blood TCR repertoire changes were tracked in vivo in alopecia patients during primary and secondary sensitization to the hapten diphenylcyclopropenone (DPC). Patch testing was done on the upper back using Finn chambers containing 0.01% DPC, and results were scored after 6 days according to International Contact Dermatitis Research Group standards. Libraries were combined into a pool for sequencing, and differences in TCR yield between samples came mainly from small differences in library volumes within the pool. Alopecia areata with under or over 50% scalp involvement, alopecia totalis and alopecia universalis were represented in the patient cohort, which was mostly female. Throughout the study period of roughly 24 weeks, patients also received therapeutic DPC doses to the scalp every week. For TCR sequencing, blood came from some 31 alopecia patients at anywhere from one to four time points (pre-sensitization, 2, 6 and 24 weeks). Patient blood was sampled pre-sensitization (week 0) and at 2, 6 and about 24 weeks after DPC sensitization.

Summary of the overall study and its limitations: DPC sensitization did not change the number of TCRs with a frequency above 1 in 1000, and there was no evidence of changes in global repertoire structure. Repeated subsampling changed both the strength of the expansion versus patch-test correlation and the threshold at which that correlation became significant. Because every patient had alopecia, a presumed autoimmune disease, the patients' immune response might differ from that of healthy individuals. Patch test score correlated positively with the number of PT1 expanded TCRs, reaching significance at thresholds 8, 16 and 32 but not at 4. Significantly more large CDR3 similarity clusters were formed by expanded TCRs than by pre-sensitization or healthy control sets, consistent with antigen-driven responses.

The time point label for this specimen denotes: pre-sensitization, week 0. This sample's treatment or condition label indicates: therapeutic diphenylcyclopropenone sensitization with weekly scalp DPC. At each patch-test visit, blood was drawn before the patch test was applied. Eligible patients were aged 18 to 70, diagnosed with alopecia, deemed suitable for DPC therapy, and excluded if pregnant. Total RNA was extracted from unfractionated whole blood that had been collected in Tempus Blood RNA tubes. There are 17 amino acids in the CDR3, from cysteine to phenylalanine inclusive. Only the CDR3 region is kept as DNA, spanning 51 bases read in frame from base 1. The germline ends are 12 bases apart after V is trimmed by 0 bases and J by 0 bases. Reading the germline V gene gives CDR1 MGHRA and CDR2 YSYEKL. Library preparation was by RACE. The sequencing machine was a NextSeq 500. During library preparation, unique molecular identifiers were attached to individual cDNA molecules so that TCRs could be counted in a quantitative, reproducible way. For every blood RNA sample, sequencing covered both the TCR alpha and TCR beta chains. Per the source publication's procedure: A median of about 89,000 TCRs per sample was observed, with a range of about 23,224 to 690,600. V, J and CDR3 annotation of the TCR reads was carried out using the Decombinator software suite. For the PS versus PT1 abundance plots, all samples were subsampled to the same number of TCRs (28,000). Expanded TCRs were defined as absent before sensitization and observed at least eight times at the 2-week time point. The public reads were run again by TCRdb, first through fastp at Q25 and then through MiXCR, and only productive beta chains were kept. Here each entry gathers all rows of one CDR3 protein and keeps the most common genes and DNA. For this entry, the V and J calls and clone size follow TCRdb and not the study's own pipeline. The sample data list about 300,000 distinct CDR3 sequences, and about 5% of these were observed just once. The ten most abundant clones make up about 8.2% of the sample.

Recombination linked TRBV4-1 to TRBJ1-3; no D gene call is confident. The material was whole blood, obtained in connection with sensitization to the hapten diphenylcyclopropenone (DPC). The sequence was obtained from a woman aged 18-29 years with alopecia areata. Some clones in this sample may be carry-over from other donors' samples. The nucleotide sequence is given as TGCGCCAGCAGCCAAGATCGGTCCAGGAACTCTGGAAACACCATATATTTT. Translated, this gives CASSQDRSRNSGNTIYF.